This is a list of T cell receptor beta chains from one sample in a study of tumor-infiltrating lymphocytes in primary liver carcinoma. TCRdb re-called the multiplex PCR reads through MiXCR, storing one row per CDR3 protein. Of about 37,000 distinct CDR3 sequences listed, around 75% are singletons. Input material: tumor-adjacent normal liver tissue. The source of these receptors is a man aged 40-50 years with primary liver carcinoma and hepatitis B virus infection. CDR3s include the opening cysteine and the closing phenylalanine or tryptophan. The D gene is left open where the match is weak. Rows may omit the clone size; those that give it use once, few, many or a size class.

clone size: NA
V gene: TRBV10-2
D gene: NA
J gene: TRBJ2-3
CDR3 DNA: TGCGCCAGCAGTGTTCTCTCTAGGGAAGCGCGGTATTTT
CDR3 protein: CASSVLSREARYF

clone size: NA
V gene: TRBV6-1
D gene: NA
J gene: TRBJ2-7
CDR3 DNA: TGTGCCCACGGAAGACCCCGGGACAACTCCTACGGGCAGTACTTC
CDR3 protein: CAHGRPRDNSYGQYF

clone size: NA
V gene: TRBV7-9
D gene: NA
J gene: TRBJ2-1
CDR3 DNA: TGTGCCAGCAGCTTAGGATCCTACAATGAGCAGTTATTC
CDR3 protein: CASSLGSYNEQLF

clone size: NA
V gene: TRBV6-5
D gene: TRBD2
J gene: TRBJ2-5
CDR3 DNA: TGTGCCAGCAGTATCCGGACTAGCGGGAGTAAAGAGATCCAGTATTTC
CDR3 protein: CASSIRTSGSKEIQYF

clone size: NA
V gene: TRBV29-1
D gene: NA
J gene: TRBJ1-2
CDR3 DNA: TGCAGCGTCAAGTTTGGGCGGTCGATCTATGGCTACACCTTC
CDR3 protein: CSVKFGRSIYGYTF

clone size: NA
V gene: TRBV7-2
D gene: NA
J gene: TRBJ1-6
CDR3 DNA: TGTGCCAGCAGCCCAGATGACATGGTCTCACCCCTCCACTTT
CDR3 protein: CASSPDDMVSPLHF

clone size: NA
V gene: TRBV12-3/TRBV12-4
D gene: TRBD1
J gene: TRBJ1-5
CDR3 DNA: TGCGCCAGCAATAGACAGGGGGATCAACAGCCCCAGCATTTT
CDR3 protein: CASNRQGDQQPQHF

clone size: many
V gene: TRBV7-8
D gene: NA
J gene: TRBJ2-3
CDR3 DNA: TGTGCCAGCAGTGAGGGACATCCAAAGGCAGATACGCAGTATTTT
CDR3 protein: CASSEGHPKADTQYF

clone size: NA
V gene: TRBV12-3/TRBV12-4
D gene: NA
J gene: TRBJ2-7
CDR3 DNA: TGTGACAGCAGTTTTTACGGGAGCGTCTACGAGCAGTACTTC
CDR3 protein: CDSSFYGSVYEQYF

clone size: NA
V gene: TRBV11-2
D gene: NA
J gene: TRBJ2-7
CDR3 DNA: TGTGCCAATAGCTTCGACAGGCCCCGACGTTCTTCGAACGGTTACGAGCAGTACTTC
CDR3 protein: CANSFDRPRRSSNGYEQYF

clone size: NA
V gene: TRBV29-1
D gene: NA
J gene: TRBJ2-5
CDR3 DNA: TGCAGCGTTGAGTTAGGACAACGAAATCTCGGGGAGACCCACTACTTC
CDR3 protein: CSVELGQRNLGETHYF

clone size: NA
V gene: TRBV10-3
D gene: NA
J gene: TRBJ2-1
CDR3 DNA: TGTGCCTCAGGGGCGGGAGACCCGGGCGAGCAGTTCTTC
CDR3 protein: CASGAGDPGEQFF

clone size: many
V gene: TRBV14
D gene: NA
J gene: TRBJ2-1
CDR3 DNA: TGTGCCAGCAGCCAAGATGCCCTTTGGGCCCCCTACAATGAGCAGTTCTTC
CDR3 protein: CASSQDALWAPYNEQFF

clone size: NA
V gene: TRBV29-1
D gene: NA
J gene: TRBJ2-5
CDR3 DNA: TGCAGCGTCGTGGACGGGCCGGAACAAGAGACACAGTACTTC
CDR3 protein: CSVVDGPEQETQYF

clone size: NA
V gene: TRBV4-3
D gene: NA
J gene: TRBJ1-5
CDR3 DNA: TGCGCCAGCAGTCAGTTCAGGGAGCATCCCCAGCATTTT
CDR3 protein: CASSQFREHPQHF

clone size: many
V gene: TRBV28
D gene: NA
J gene: TRBJ1-2
CDR3 DNA: TGTGCCAGCGGGGGGACAACCAGAGAACCAGACTATGGCTACACCTTC
CDR3 protein: CASGGTTREPDYGYTF

clone size: many
V gene: TRBV12-3/TRBV12-4
D gene: TRBD1
J gene: TRBJ1-4
CDR3 DNA: TGTGCCAGCAGTTCCCCAAAAAGCGGTTCAGGGGGCAATGAAAAACTGTTTTTT
CDR3 protein: CASSSPKSGSGGNEKLFF

clone size: NA
V gene: TRBV7-8
D gene: TRBD2
J gene: TRBJ2-1
CDR3 DNA: TGTGCCAGCAGGTCAGTCGGGAGGGGAGAGCAGTTCTTC
CDR3 protein: CASRSVGRGEQFF

clone size: NA
V gene: TRBV14
D gene: NA
J gene: TRBJ1-6
CDR3 DNA: TGTGCCAGCGGCCACTCAGGGGAAAATTCACTCCTCCACTTT
CDR3 protein: CASGHSGENSLLHF

clone size: many
V gene: TRBV28
D gene: NA
J gene: TRBJ2-3
CDR3 DNA: TGTGCCAGCAGTTTTGGACAATTTAGCACAGATACGCAGTATTTT
CDR3 protein: CASSFGQFSTDTQYF

clone size: NA
V gene: TRBV7-8
D gene: TRBD1
J gene: TRBJ1-5
CDR3 DNA: TGTGCCAGTAGCTCGGGACAGGGGGCGCTTCAGACCCAGCATTTT
CDR3 protein: CASSSGQGALQTQHF

clone size: NA
V gene: TRBV6-5
D gene: NA
J gene: TRBJ1-1
CDR3 DNA: TGTGCCAGCATCCCGTCCAGGGACACTGAAGCTTTCTTT
CDR3 protein: CASIPSRDTEAFF

clone size: medium-sized
V gene: TRBV29-1
D gene: NA
J gene: TRBJ2-7
CDR3 DNA: TGCAGCGTCGATACAGGGTATGTCGACGAGCAGTACTTC
CDR3 protein: CSVDTGYVDEQYF

clone size: NA
V gene: TRBV29-1
D gene: NA
J gene: TRBJ2-1
CDR3 DNA: TGCAACGTTGTACTCACCACCTACAATGAGCAGTTCTTC
CDR3 protein: CNVVLTTYNEQFF

clone size: NA
V gene: TRBV6-6
D gene: TRBD1
J gene: TRBJ2-5
CDR3 DNA: TGTGCCAGCAGGAGGGACAGCGGCCTCCAGGAGACCCAGTACTTC
CDR3 protein: CASRRDSGLQETQYF

clone size: medium-sized
V gene: TRBV6-5
D gene: NA
J gene: TRBJ2-5
CDR3 DNA: TGTGCCAGCAGTTACAGTAACCAAGAGACCCAGTACTTC
CDR3 protein: CASSYSNQETQYF

clone size: NA
V gene: TRBV13
D gene: NA
J gene: TRBJ2-5
CDR3 DNA: TGTGCCAGCAGCTTAGTGACTATCGGCCACCAAGAGACCCAGTACTTC
CDR3 protein: CASSLVTIGHQETQYF

clone size: NA
V gene: TRBV29-1
D gene: NA
J gene: TRBJ2-1
CDR3 DNA: TGCAGCGTTCGACTGAGGAGTTCCTACATTGAGCAGTTCTTC
CDR3 protein: CSVRLRSSYIEQFF

clone size: NA
V gene: TRBV29-1
D gene: NA
J gene: TRBJ2-5
CDR3 DNA: TGCAGCGGACAGGATGCGAAAGTAGAGACCCAGTATTTC
CDR3 protein: CSGQDAKVETQYF